This T cell receptor (beta chain) emerged from a study of shared clonotypes between healthy human individuals. Across the study: Ranging from 18 to 49 in age, donors were two women and three men. Each donor's CD8 memory used one plate, CD8 naive two, each CD4 subset three.

Researchers ran the assay at a deep level. Profiled with immunoSEQ multiplex PCR; TCRdb holds only in-frame clones, not every one. The sample lists about 1.1 million clones; around 77% were seen once. Germline V gives CDR1 MDHEN, CDR2 SYDVKM. CDR3 length: 13 residues. Trimming removed 2 bases at V and 4 bases at J, with 8 bases between. Division of CD4+ cells produced a CD45RA+ naive subset and a CD45RA-negative memory subset. This receptor was taken from a man younger than 35 in good health. Some clones in this sample may be carry-over from other donors' samples. The chain is built from TRBV28 and TRBJ1-2; D is unresolved. Sequencing was carried out using memory CD4+ T cells from PBMCs. The subset is: CD45RA-negative fraction. Here the CDR3 DNA reads TGTGCCAGCAGTTTAGGGCGGCTCTATGGCTACACCTTC. It specifies CASSLGRLYGYTF.